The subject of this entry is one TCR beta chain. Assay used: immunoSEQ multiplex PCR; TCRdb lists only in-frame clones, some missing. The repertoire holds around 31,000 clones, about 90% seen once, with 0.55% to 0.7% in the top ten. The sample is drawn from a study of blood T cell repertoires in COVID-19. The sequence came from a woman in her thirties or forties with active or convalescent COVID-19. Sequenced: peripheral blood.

This chain's CDR3 is CASSPTRGAYTEAFF. The CDR3 DNA follows: TGTGCCAGCTCACCTACCAGGGGGGCCTACACTGAAGCTTTCTTT. The chain recombines TRBV18 with TRBJ1-1; 7 bases are a match to TRBD1. The V gene's germline CDR1 is KGHSH and CDR2 LQKENI. With V trimmed by 3 bases and J by 3 bases, 7 bases remained unmatched. The CDR3 covers 15 residues. The full variable domain, in which reference TRBV18 and TRBJ1-1 provide the parts outside the CDR3, is NAGVMQNPRHLVRRRGQEARLRCSPMKGHSHVYWYRQLPEEGLKFMVYLQKENIIDESGMPKERFSAEFPKEGPSILRIQQVVRGDSAAYFCASSPTRGAYTEAFFGQGTRLTVV.